The next 8 T cell receptor beta chains were all read from a single sample in a study of T cells in Graves' hyperthyroidism and ophthalmopathy. TCR beta CDR3 regions were amplified from RNA transcripts. TCR CDR3 underwent first-round RT-PCR with the HTBI primer set. TCRdb re-called the multiplex PCR reads through MiXCR, storing one row per CDR3 protein. Among about 400,000 distinct CDR3 sequences listed, 11% to 15% were seen once. Sequenced input: blood. These receptor sequences come from a man in his forties or fifties with Graves' ophthalmopathy.

The sample holds many counts of this clonotype. The chain uses TRBV7-8 and TRBJ1-2; D call uncertain. The V and J ends lost 2 bases and 8 bases respectively, with 24 bases between them. CDR3 length: 17 amino acids. Germline values: CDR1 SGHVS, CDR2 FQNEAQ. DNA for the CDR3: TGTGCCAGCAGCTTACAGGCGGGAGGCCACCCTCTACGGGGCTACACCTTC. Residues: CASSLQAGGHPLRGYTF.

This clonotype turned up a few times. The CDR3 loop is CASSLVHRDNEQFF. The CDR3 DNA reads as TGTGCCAGCAGTTTAGTTCATCGGGACAATGAGCAGTTCTTC. The chain combines TRBV12-3 or TRBV12-4 with TRBJ2-1, with D unclear. The ends were cut back, 1 base at V and 5 bases at J, with 9 bases in the middle. The CDR3 has 14 amino acids.

The table lists this clonotype with many counts. The chain combines TRBV3-1 with TRBJ2-7; D is perhaps TRBD2 (5 bases). The CDR3 loop spans 14 amino acids. Germline V CDR1 and CDR2: LGHDT, YNNKEL (reference sequence). Trimming stripped 1 base from V and 3 bases from J, with 10 bases between. CDR3 DNA sequence: TGTGCCAGCAGCCAAGTGGTCACTAGCTACGAGCAGTACTTC. The encoded protein is CASSQVVTSYEQYF.

This clonotype was counted only a few times. The chain recombines TRBV9 with TRBJ1-6, with TRBD1 matching 7 bases. The CDR3 is made up of 17 amino acids. Trimming took 0 bases from V and 7 from J; bases not matched to a gene: 10. Germline V CDR1 and CDR2: SGDLS, YYNGEE. This CDR3 is CASSVGLPGQPNSPLHF. As DNA, the CDR3 is TGTGCCAGCAGCGTAGGGCTCCCGGGACAGCCAAATTCACCCCTCCACTTT.

This clonotype was counted only a few times. CDR3 sequence: CASSYSLGSRPEAFF. The CDR3 DNA follows: TGTGCCAGCAGTTACTCGCTAGGGTCCAGGCCTGAAGCTTTCTTT. This chain uses TRBV6-5 with TRBJ1-1, with D unclear. The CDR3 length is 15 residues. Germline CDR1 is MNHEY and CDR2 is SVGAGI. V gave up 0 bases and J gave up 6 bases, with 14 bases separating them.

This rearrangement joins TRBV19 to TRBJ1-1; 8 positions match TRBD1. From germline, CDR1 is LNHDA and CDR2 SQIVND (reference sequence). CDR3 length equals 13 residues. Trimming cost V 10 bases and J 2 bases; bases outside gene matches: 6. CDR3 in amino acids: CATGDRGNTEAFF. The CDR3 DNA sequence: TGTGCCACTGGAGACAGGGGAAACACTGAAGCTTTCTTT. Combining the CDR3 with reference TRBV19 and TRBJ1-1 gives the whole variable domain DGGITQSPKYLFRKEGQNVTLSCEQNLNHDAMYWYRQDPGQGLRLIYYSQIVNDFQKGDIAEGYSVSREKKESFPLTVTSAQKNPTAFYLCATGDRGNTEAFFGQGTRLTVV.

This clonotype occurred many times. The CDR3 here is CSAVKRDHSYNEQFF. For the CDR3, the DNA is TGCAGTGCTGTCAAGCGGGACCACTCCTACAATGAGCAGTTCTTC. V gene TRBV20-1 combines with J gene TRBJ2-1; 7 bases agree with TRBD2. This CDR3 has 15 amino acids. V lost 5 bases, J lost 0 bases, and 7 bases stayed unmatched. CDR1 is DFQATT, CDR2 SNEGSKA, per germline (reference sequence).

The J gene is TRBJ2-2, the V gene TRBV18, with a weak D call TRBD1 (5 bases). Trimming cost V 6 bases and J 6 bases, with 17 bases left between them. The V gene's germline CDR1 is KGHSH and CDR2 LQKENI. The CDR3 spans 15 residues. The CDR3 bases are TGTGCCAGCTCCCCGTTAAACCAGGGCCCCGGGGAGCTGTTTTTT. It is translated as CASSPLNQGPGELFF.